This TCR beta chain was identified during a study of blood T cell repertoires in COVID-19 (dated by TCRdb to 2018 to 2021). About the study as a whole: Samples covering the acute and convalescent phases of COVID-19 were provided by collaborators in the United States, Italy and Spain. The material from the prospective study consisted of cDNA or gDNA derived from T cells, B-cell-depleted T cells, or PBMCs. Subjects who had been exposed to COVID-19, were actively infected with it, or had recovered from it provided the deeply sampled blood TCRbeta repertoires that made up the dataset. The repertoires were released in a freely available public database meant as a resource for research on the immune response to SARS-CoV-2. The samples were drawn from the first 160 participants of the ongoing ImmuneRACE study and from 1,254 subjects provided by 6 global collaborators. A de-identified subject ID, COVID-19 status, age in years and sex were almost always included in the sample metadata. Where available, HLA class I and class II types were taken from metadata supplied by the sample provider and were not determined by assay-based typing.

Participants in the prospective study were aged roughly 18 to 90 years, lived in under 30 United States geographic areas, and enrolled through a virtual design. In the prospective study, cohorts were assigned on the basis of participant-reported clinical history obtained from a screening survey and a study questionnaire. For ImmuneRACE Cohort 3, a participant was defined as recovered based on two consecutive negative NP/OP PCR tests, clearance by a healthcare professional, or resolution of symptoms. Each participant in the prospective study had whole blood, serum and a nasopharyngeal or oropharyngeal swab collected by mobile phlebotomists. Participants in the prospective study had the option to provide additional blood draws and questionnaires over a roughly 2-month period. Before DNA extraction, prospective study blood samples were shipped either frozen or at room temperature. A remark on this clone: Its antigen is still unknown. One base away there is no much larger clone; base qualities are not given.

From its cysteine to its phenylalanine, the CDR3 spans 13 amino acids. Solely the CDR3 DNA is kept, with 39 bases framed from the first base. The germline V gene specifies SGHTS as CDR1 and YDEGEE as CDR2. A distance of 7 bases separates the germline ends of V and J, which lose 4 bases and 0 bases respectively. What the research found in general, with its limitations: How much clinical and demographic metadata was included differed by source and by participant, and the metadata was provided uncurated.

TCRbeta CDR3 regions were amplified from genomic DNA using the immunoSEQ Assay, a bias-controlled multiplex PCR. Per the authors' processing: Nucleated cell counts per sample were estimated from amplification of reference gene primers within the assay. To quantify the absolute abundance of each unique TCRbeta CDR3 rearrangement, sequence reads were collapsed and filtered. For each sample, productive Simpson clonality was calculated by taking the square root of Simpson's diversity index across productive rearrangements. TCRdb stores this immuneACCESS table with in-frame sequences only. Part of the clones is absent; in the studies checked, under half of the shortfall reflects unresolved V genes, and no reason is known for the rest. V and J calls and clone size follow that table, whereas D and trimming were derived from the DNA. This sample lists 250,000 to 350,000 clones; 70% to 90% were detected once. More than 4% of the sample is held by the ten biggest clonotypes.

Sequenced sample: PBMCs or T cells enriched from blood (not recorded which). The TCR sequence derives from a woman aged 25 to 39 who had recovered from COVID-19. The chain joins TRBV5-8 to TRBJ1-1; the D gene lacks a confident call. The CDR3 region: CASSIQMNTEAFF. The nucleotide sequence reads as follows: TGTGCCAGCAGCATACAGATGAACACTGAAGCTTTCTTT.